This T cell receptor beta chain was recorded in a study of blood T cell repertoires in COVID-19. Method: immunoSEQ multiplex PCR; TCRdb's copy keeps in-frame clones and lacks some. Of more than 140,000 clones detected, over 80% appear once; the ten largest clones hold approximately 1.4%. The CDR3 covers 14 residues. Germline V gene sequence: CDR1 SGHKS, CDR2 YYEKEE (reference sequence). V shed 3 bases, J shed 4 bases, and the junction held 5 bases outside the gene matches. The chain combines TRBV5-5 with TRBJ2-7, with 9 bases that match TRBD2. This clonotype was obtained from a human donor in a cohort sampled during active COVID-19. Sequenced material: peripheral blood. The CDR3 region is CASSSVAGDYEQYF. Here the CDR3 DNA reads TGTGCCAGCAGCTCGGTAGCGGGAGATTACGAGCAGTACTTC.